The sequence of this T cell receptor beta chain was determined in a study of blood T cells in healthy people across ages. Overall study findings and caveats: Measured against age, TCR beta diversity per million T cells decreased in a roughly linear manner.

This clonotype has more than one count but fewer than ten. The antigen is not known. The authors ran a second PCR of about 6 to 11 cycles using a sample-barcoded 5' primer and a J-beta primer mix. Every molecule of cDNA carried a tag from a template-switch adaptor with 12 random nucleotides. TCRdb re-called the 5' RACE reads through MiXCR, storing one row per CDR3 protein. The sample consists of some 700,000 distinct CDR3 sequences, more than 40% of them appearing once. CDR3 length: 14 residues. Trimming stripped 6 bases from V and 1 base from J, with 11 bases between. Germline V gene sequence: CDR1 MNHEY, CDR2 SVGEGT. Total RNA was isolated from each sample in quantities of at least 5.5 micrograms.

The sequence was obtained from a woman aged 60 to 75 in good health. Source material: blood. The V gene is TRBV6-2 or TRBV6-3, the J gene TRBJ2-3; D unresolved. The DNA of the CDR3 is TGTGCCAGCAGAACAACTCTTCGCACAGATACGCAGTATTTT. It translates to CASRTTLRTDTQYF.